The 10 T cell receptor beta chains listed next were all sequenced from one sample in a study of beta chain features in type 1 diabetes. cDNA synthesis used the whole RNA isolate, giving expressed TCRB sequences. Using immunoSEQ multiplex PCR, the repertoire was profiled, and TCRdb retains in-frame clones only, with some absent. Altogether some 290,000 clones are present, approximately 15% being singletons, with the ten largest covering under 0.02%. These receptors are not linked to any known antigen. The study's findings and limits: Shortening that was moderate but significant affected the TCRB CDR3s of Type 1 diabetes patients in all four CD4+ subsets.

The sequencing sample was made of naive CD4+ T cells from blood. The receptors were gathered from a man younger than 40 with type 1 diabetes.

The V call is TRBV6-1, the J call TRBJ1-2, with D possibly TRBD1 on 5 matching bases. The CDR3 runs 14 residues. With 5 bases removed from V and 4 bases from J, the gap between germline ends came to 14 bases. Germline values: CDR1 MNHNS, CDR2 SASEGT. CDR3 loop: CASSLGQGGYGYTF. DNA for the CDR3: TGTGCCAGCAGTCTGGGGCAGGGAGGCTATGGCTACACCTTC.

This rearrangement joins TRBV30 to TRBJ2-7; TRBD1 might be the D (6 bases). The CDR3 runs 18 residues. Trimming left V 0 bases short and J 2 bases short, with 23 bases between. Looked up from germline, CDR1 is GTSNPN and CDR2 is SVGIG (reference sequence). The CDR3 is CAWSVRLGYTGNPYEQYF. Here the CDR3 DNA reads TGTGCCTGGAGTGTACGCCTGGGATATACAGGGAACCCCTACGAGCAGTACTTC.

The chain joins TRBV6-6 to TRBJ2-5; TRBD1 is a possible D gene (6 bases). Germline V gene lookup returns CDR1 MNHNY and CDR2 SVGAGI (reference sequence). V lost 4 bases and J lost 2, with 8 bases in between. CDR3 size: 13 residues. In nucleotides, the CDR3 is TGTGCCAGCAGTTGGACAGCACAAGAGACCCAGTACTTC. Its translation is CASSWTAQETQYF.

The V gene is TRBV5-1, the J gene TRBJ2-1; the match to TRBD2 covers 10 bases. The CDR3 covers 16 residues. The ends lost 1 base at V and 7 bases at J; junction bases unmatched: 8. Germline lookup yields CDR1 SGHRS and CDR2 YFSETQ. The CDR3 reads CASSLYPAGGINEQFF. CDR3 nucleotide sequence: TGCGCCAGCAGCTTGTATCCAGCGGGAGGGATAAATGAGCAGTTCTTC.

The chain has TRBV7-9 and TRBJ2-7, with 7 bases fitting TRBD1. The CDR3 runs 13 residues. The ends lost 2 bases at V and 5 bases at J; junction bases unmatched: 3. The germline V gene encodes CDR1 SEHNR and CDR2 FQNEAQ (reference sequence). The CDR3 sequence: CASSLRTGDEQYF. The CDR3 DNA sequence: TGTGCCAGCAGCTTAAGGACAGGCGACGAGCAGTACTTC.

This clone appeared a few times. This sequence joins TRBV19 and TRBJ2-1; D unresolved. The germline gives CDR1 LNHDA, CDR2 SQIVND (reference sequence). Trimming pared 2 bases from V and 5 bases from J, leaving 10 bases between. The CDR3 contains 14 residues. The CDR3, as DNA: TGTGCCAGTAGTATAACTCGACTCAACAATGAGCAGTTCTTC. As protein: CASSITRLNNEQFF.

This chain joins TRBV5-1 and TRBJ2-7; weak D call: TRBD1 (6 bases). V was trimmed by 4 bases and J by 2 bases, leaving 13 bases between them. Germline V CDR1 and CDR2: SGHRS, YFSETQ. This CDR3 has 14 residues. CDR3 sequence: CASSPRTATYEQYF. The CDR3 coding sequence is TGCGCCAGCAGCCCCCGGACAGCAACCTACGAGCAGTACTTC.

This clone was recorded a few times. This sequence joins TRBV5-1 and TRBJ2-6; D is perhaps TRBD2 (5 bases). The V gene's germline CDR1 is SGHRS and CDR2 YFSETQ. This CDR3 region has 17 residues. Trimming took 2 bases from V and 4 from J, leaving 16 bases between them. The CDR3 DNA reads as TGCGCCAGCAGCTTTAACGCCGGGGTTTCCGGGGCCAACGTCCTGACTTTC. Its protein is CASSFNAGVSGANVLTF.

The gene calls are TRBV5-1 and TRBJ2-1; perhaps TRBD1 as D (5 bases). V lost 4 bases, J lost 0 bases, and 14 bases lay in between. The length of the CDR3 is 16 residues. CDR1 is SGHRS, CDR2 YFSETQ, per germline. CDR3 residues: CASSPFQGLSYNEQFF. The CDR3 bases are TGCGCCAGCAGCCCCTTTCAGGGCCTCTCCTACAATGAGCAGTTCTTC.

The sample holds a few counts of this clone. This sequence joins TRBV27 and TRBJ1-1, with no clear D. CDR1 and CDR2 from the germline V gene are MNHEY and SMNVEV (reference sequence). V was trimmed by 1 base and J by 0 bases, leaving 9 bases between them. This CDR3 spans 15 amino acids. Written as DNA, the CDR3 is TGTGCCAGCAGTTTATATCCCAGATTGAACACTGAAGCTTTCTTT. Protein: CASSLYPRLNTEAFF.